This T cell receptor (beta chain) was observed in a study of human CD8 memory T cell subsets. Construction of TCR beta libraries was accomplished by means of UMI-labeled 5' RACE. TCRdb reworked the 5' RACE reads into one entry per CDR3 protein, no DNA. In total, the table holds about 6,500 distinct CDR3 sequences. The CDR3 consists of 16 residues. The germline CDR1 and CDR2 sequences are SNHLY and FYNNEI. The rearrangement joins TRBV2 to TRBJ2-1. The sample taken for sequencing was CD8+ stem-like memory T cells (TSCM and TCM) sorted from PBMCs. Subset given: stem-like memory CD8 T cells (TSTEM), CCR7+ PD-1- TIGIT-. This TCR was recovered from a human donor in good health. The CDR3 here is CASSEAPDGSYNEQFF. The full variable domain, rest sourced from reference TRBV2 and TRBJ2-1, is EPEVTQTPSHQVTQMGQEVILRCVPISNHLYFYWYRQILGQKVEFLVSFYNNEISEKSEIFDDQFSVERPDGSNFTLKIRSTKLEDSAMYFCASSEAPDGSYNEQFFGPGTRLTVL.